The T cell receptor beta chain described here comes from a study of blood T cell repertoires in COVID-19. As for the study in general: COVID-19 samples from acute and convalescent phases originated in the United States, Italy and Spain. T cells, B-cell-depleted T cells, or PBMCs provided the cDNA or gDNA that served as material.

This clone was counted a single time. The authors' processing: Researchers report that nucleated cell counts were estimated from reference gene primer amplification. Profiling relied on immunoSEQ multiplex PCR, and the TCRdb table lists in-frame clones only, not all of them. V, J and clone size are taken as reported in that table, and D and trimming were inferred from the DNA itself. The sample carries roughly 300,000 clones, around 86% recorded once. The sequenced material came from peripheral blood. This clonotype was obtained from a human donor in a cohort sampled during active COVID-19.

CDR3 nucleotides: TGTGCCAGTAGCAGGCTAGCGGGAGTGGAATATGAGCAGTTCTTC. Residues: CASSRLAGVEYEQFF. The chain uses TRBV19 and TRBJ2-1, with 10 bases that match TRBD2. Germline V gives CDR1 LNHDA, CDR2 SQIVND (reference sequence). Unmatched junction bases numbered 10, after V lost 6 bases and J lost 8 bases. This CDR3 is built from 15 residues.